This T cell receptor (beta chain) was observed in a study of blood T cells in healthy people across ages. Primers used in a second PCR of about 7 to 11 cycles were a sample-barcoded 5' primer and a J-beta primer mix. TCRdb reprocessed the 5' RACE reads via MiXCR and lists one record per CDR3 protein. In the table there are fewer than 2,000,000 distinct CDR3 sequences, roughly two fifths of which are singletons. Germline V gene sequence: CDR1 SEHNR, CDR2 FQNEAQ (reference sequence). V gave up 9 bases and J gave up 6 bases, with 15 bases separating them. The CDR3 loop spans 12 amino acids. This clonotype originated in a human donor in good health. What was sequenced was blood. This chain connects TRBV7-9 to TRBJ2-7; D perhaps matches TRBD2 (7 bases). The CDR3 spells CASGVGGAEQYF. CDR3 DNA sequence: TGTGCCAGTGGCGTTGGGGGGGCCGAGCAGTACTTC.